These T cell receptor beta chains were read from a single sample in a study of T-cell memory formation after mild COVID-19. MiXCR was run by TCRdb on the 5' RACE reads, yielding one entry per CDR3 protein. The sample carries around 510,000 distinct CDR3 sequences, about 20% recorded once. The sample consisted of PBMCs or a T cell subset sorted from them (not recorded which). The receptors here all came from an adult woman who had mild COVID-19 (a few samples of this study predate the infection). Cell type and time point are not known. Each CDR3 is given with its conserved first and last residue. The D gene is left open where the match is weak. Not every row has a clone size; where given, it reads once, few, many or a size class.

D gene: .; clone size: few; V gene: TRBV21-1; J gene: TRBJ1-6; CDR3 protein: CASRPWGRGPPYNSPLHF; CDR3 DNA: TGTGCCAGCAGGCCCTGGGGCAGGGGGCCACCCTATAATTCACCCCTCCACTTT
D gene: .; clone size: many; V gene: TRBV7-2; J gene: TRBJ2-1; CDR3 protein: CASSFLTQQQFF; CDR3 DNA: TGTGCCAGCAGCTTCTTAACCCAGCAGCAGTTCTTC
D gene: TRBD1; clone size: .; V gene: TRBV6-6; J gene: TRBJ1-1; CDR3 protein: CASTRDRGPFNTEAFF; CDR3 DNA: TGTGCCAGCACCAGAGACAGGGGGCCTTTTAACACTGAAGCTTTCTTT
D gene: .; clone size: .; V gene: TRBV30; J gene: TRBJ1-5; CDR3 protein: CAWSVQGAGVNQPQHF; CDR3 DNA: TGTGCCTGGAGTGTACAGGGAGCAGGGGTCAATCAGCCCCAGCATTTT
D gene: .; clone size: .; V gene: TRBV5-1; J gene: TRBJ2-1; CDR3 protein: CASSLGRVGYNEQFF; CDR3 DNA: TGCGCCAGCAGCTTGGGCAGGGTGGGCTACAATGAGCAGTTCTTC
D gene: .; clone size: few; V gene: TRBV7-9; J gene: TRBJ2-3; CDR3 protein: CASSAYRDTQYF; CDR3 DNA: TGTGCCAGCAGCGCCTACAGAGATACGCAGTATTTT
D gene: TRBD1; clone size: few; V gene: TRBV24-1; J gene: TRBJ1-5; CDR3 protein: CATSDNQGAYQPQHF; CDR3 DNA: TGTGCCACCAGTGATAATCAGGGGGCTTATCAGCCCCAGCATTTT
D gene: .; clone size: .; V gene: TRBV20-1; J gene: TRBJ1-2; CDR3 protein: CSARDAQVNYGYTF; CDR3 DNA: TGCAGTGCTAGAGATGCACAGGTGAACTATGGCTACACCTTC
D gene: TRBD2; clone size: .; V gene: TRBV6-1; J gene: TRBJ2-2; CDR3 protein: CASSEFGPSGSVGTGELFF; CDR3 DNA: TGTGCCAGCAGTGAATTCGGTCCTAGCGGGAGCGTTGGCACCGGGGAGCTGTTTTTT
D gene: .; clone size: many; V gene: TRBV25-1; J gene: TRBJ2-2; CDR3 protein: CASSEQGRAGELFF; CDR3 DNA: TGTGCCAGCAGCGAGCAGGGGAGGGCCGGGGAGCTGTTTTTT
D gene: .; clone size: .; V gene: TRBV4-1; J gene: TRBJ2-7; CDR3 protein: CASSQWGDSGEQYF; CDR3 DNA: TGCGCCAGCAGCCAATGGGGCGATTCGGGAGAGCAGTACTTC
D gene: .; clone size: .; V gene: TRBV12-3/TRBV12-4; J gene: TRBJ1-2; CDR3 protein: CASSIRTGYYGYTF; CDR3 DNA: TGTGCCAGCAGTATTCGGACGGGTTACTATGGCTACACCTTC
D gene: TRBD2; clone size: .; V gene: TRBV7-8; J gene: TRBJ2-5; CDR3 protein: CASSPTVAAGVQETQYF; CDR3 DNA: TGTGCCAGCAGCCCCACGGTGGCAGCGGGGGTCCAAGAGACCCAGTACTTC
D gene: .; clone size: .; V gene: TRBV24-1; J gene: TRBJ2-2; CDR3 protein: CATSFHTGELFF; CDR3 DNA: TGTGCCACCAGCTTTCACACCGGGGAGCTGTTTTTT
D gene: .; clone size: few; V gene: TRBV20-1; J gene: TRBJ2-5; CDR3 protein: CSARGDGIAMPEETQYF; CDR3 DNA: TGCAGTGCTAGAGGGGACGGGATTGCTATGCCGGAAGAGACCCAGTACTTC
D gene: TRBD2; clone size: few; V gene: TRBV20-1; J gene: TRBJ2-3; CDR3 protein: CSARDVSGGVWDTQYF; CDR3 DNA: TGCAGTGCTAGAGACGTAAGCGGGGGGGTGTGGGATACGCAGTATTTT
D gene: .; clone size: many; V gene: TRBV5-5; J gene: TRBJ1-1; CDR3 protein: CASSPDSDTEAFF; CDR3 DNA: TGTGCCAGCAGCCCCGACAGTGACACTGAAGCTTTCTTT
D gene: .; clone size: .; V gene: TRBV12-3/TRBV12-4; J gene: TRBJ2-3; CDR3 protein: CASSFWAPTDTQYF; CDR3 DNA: TGTGCCAGCAGTTTTTGGGCTCCCACAGATACGCAGTATTTT
D gene: .; clone size: few; V gene: TRBV29-1; J gene: TRBJ2-2; CDR3 protein: CSVFVGTNTGELFF; CDR3 DNA: TGCAGCGTTTTCGTGGGGACGAACACCGGGGAGCTGTTTTTT
D gene: .; clone size: .; V gene: TRBV7-6; J gene: TRBJ1-3; CDR3 protein: CASSLQGTRGNTIYF; CDR3 DNA: TGTGCCAGCAGCTTACAGGGGACCAGGGGAAACACCATATATTTT
D gene: .; clone size: few; V gene: TRBV5-1; J gene: TRBJ2-2; CDR3 protein: CASVRDVTGELFF; CDR3 DNA: TGCGCCAGTGTCCGGGACGTCACCGGGGAGCTGTTTTTT
D gene: .; clone size: .; V gene: TRBV3-1; J gene: TRBJ2-3; CDR3 protein: CASSRRHAGVYTQYF; CDR3 DNA: TGTGCCAGCAGCCGCCGTCATGCAGGTGTCTATACGCAGTATTTT
D gene: .; clone size: .; V gene: TRBV6-6; J gene: TRBJ1-5; CDR3 protein: CASSTDSDSLYSNQPQHF; CDR3 DNA: TGTGCCAGCAGTACCGACTCGGACAGCCTCTATAGCAATCAGCCCCAGCATTTT
D gene: .; clone size: few; V gene: TRBV20-1; J gene: TRBJ1-1; CDR3 protein: CSARGGGALTEAFF; CDR3 DNA: TGCAGTGCTAGAGGTGGGGGGGCGCTCACTGAAGCTTTCTTT
D gene: TRBD2; clone size: few; V gene: TRBV5-1; J gene: TRBJ2-5; CDR3 protein: CASSFRLAEGWETQYF; CDR3 DNA: TGCGCCAGCAGCTTTCGACTAGCCGAAGGGTGGGAGACCCAGTACTTC
D gene: .; clone size: few; V gene: TRBV15; J gene: TRBJ1-4; CDR3 protein: CATSRDLRDEKLFF; CDR3 DNA: TGTGCCACCAGCAGGGACCTCAGGGATGAAAAACTGTTTTTT
D gene: .; clone size: .; V gene: TRBV11-3; J gene: TRBJ2-3; CDR3 protein: CASSTHADTQYF; CDR3 DNA: TGTGCCAGCAGCACCCACGCAGATACGCAGTATTTT
D gene: .; clone size: few; V gene: TRBV7-6; J gene: TRBJ1-4; CDR3 protein: CASSLENGNEKLFF; CDR3 DNA: TGTGCCAGCAGCTTAGAGAACGGGAATGAAAAACTGTTTTTT
D gene: .; clone size: .; V gene: TRBV6-1; J gene: TRBJ1-1; CDR3 protein: CASSGPGGWNTEAFF; CDR3 DNA: TGTGCCAGCAGCGGCCCGGGGGGCTGGAACACTGAAGCTTTCTTT
D gene: TRBD2; clone size: .; V gene: TRBV19; J gene: TRBJ2-5; CDR3 protein: CASSVTSGGSQETQYF; CDR3 DNA: TGTGCCAGTAGCGTAACTAGCGGGGGGTCCCAAGAGACCCAGTACTTC
D gene: .; clone size: many; V gene: TRBV12-3/TRBV12-4; J gene: TRBJ1-1; CDR3 protein: CASSFTPSSATEAFF; CDR3 DNA: TGTGCCAGCAGTTTTACGCCCAGCTCGGCCACTGAAGCTTTCTTT
D gene: TRBD1; clone size: .; V gene: TRBV29-1; J gene: TRBJ2-1; CDR3 protein: CSVGSGGSYNEQFF; CDR3 DNA: TGCAGCGTTGGGTCAGGGGGCTCCTACAATGAGCAGTTCTTC
D gene: TRBD1; clone size: .; V gene: TRBV18; J gene: TRBJ1-5; CDR3 protein: CASSRRQGPQPQHF; CDR3 DNA: TGTGCCAGCTCCCGACGACAGGGACCCCAGCCCCAGCATTTT
D gene: TRBD1; clone size: few; V gene: TRBV12-3/TRBV12-4; J gene: TRBJ2-2; CDR3 protein: CASRALGTGKNTGELFF; CDR3 DNA: TGTGCCAGCAGGGCGCTCGGGACAGGGAAGAACACCGGGGAGCTGTTTTTT
D gene: TRBD1; clone size: .; V gene: TRBV5-1; J gene: TRBJ1-1; CDR3 protein: CASSTRDRGSTEAFF; CDR3 DNA: TGCGCCAGCAGCACGCGGGACAGGGGGAGCACTGAAGCTTTCTTT
D gene: TRBD2; clone size: few; V gene: TRBV20-1; J gene: TRBJ2-1; CDR3 protein: CSARDAASGYNEQFF; CDR3 DNA: TGCAGTGCTAGAGATGCGGCTAGCGGCTACAATGAGCAGTTCTTC